This T cell receptor (beta chain) was identified in a study of blood T cells in healthy people across ages. Trimming took off 4 bases at V and 3 bases at J, with 18 bases between the two ends. Germline CDR1 and CDR2: SGHTA and FQGNSA. This CDR3 region has 16 residues. Next came a second PCR, run for about 7 to 12 cycles, which used a sample-barcoded 5' primer along with a J-beta primer mix. TCRdb processed the 5' RACE reads anew with MiXCR; each CDR3 protein has one entry. The profile shows 750,000 to 850,000 distinct CDR3 sequences, 20% to 25% of them singletons. The same data also contributed to another study, on T cells of mothers and their children. This second report adds: Donors comprised three healthy Caucasian mothers plus their six children. From each mother came over 8.5 million TCR beta CDR3 reads, and from each child came 3 million to 3.5 million.

This clonotype was obtained from a boy aged 10-17 years in good health. V is TRBV7-2 and J is TRBJ1-1; a possible D gene is TRBD1 (5 bases). Sequencing used blood. The CDR3 DNA is TGTGCCAGCAGCTCCATCCTTGGGGGGTGGGACACTGAAGCTTTCTTT. It yields the protein CASSSILGGWDTEAFF.